A single T cell receptor beta chain is shown here with its context. V was clipped by 0 bases and J by 4 bases; unmatched bases: 5. Germline V gives CDR1 LGHNA, CDR2 YSLEER. The CDR3 is 15 residues long. The DNA input per sorted-subset replicate PCR was 150 to 200 ng, corresponding to some 27,000 T cell genomes. Some clones are missing from TCRdb's copy, which holds only in-frame ones; the method was immunoSEQ multiplex PCR. The repertoire holds some 2.1 million clones, 95% seen once, with approximately 0.13% in the top ten. The source of the sample is a study of shared clonotypes between healthy human individuals. Study-level background: The plates for each donor numbered three CD4 naive, three CD4 memory, two CD8 naive and one CD8 memory.

The TCR originated in a man between 18 and 35 years old in good health. The chain is built from TRBV4-3 and TRBJ1-2; 7 bases fit TRBD1. Source material: naive CD4+ T cells sorted from blood. Subset noted: CD45RA+ positively selected. CDR3 nucleotides: TGCGCCAGCAGCCAAGAGGGGACAGTGAGCTATGGCTACACCTTC. Amino acid sequence: CASSQEGTVSYGYTF.